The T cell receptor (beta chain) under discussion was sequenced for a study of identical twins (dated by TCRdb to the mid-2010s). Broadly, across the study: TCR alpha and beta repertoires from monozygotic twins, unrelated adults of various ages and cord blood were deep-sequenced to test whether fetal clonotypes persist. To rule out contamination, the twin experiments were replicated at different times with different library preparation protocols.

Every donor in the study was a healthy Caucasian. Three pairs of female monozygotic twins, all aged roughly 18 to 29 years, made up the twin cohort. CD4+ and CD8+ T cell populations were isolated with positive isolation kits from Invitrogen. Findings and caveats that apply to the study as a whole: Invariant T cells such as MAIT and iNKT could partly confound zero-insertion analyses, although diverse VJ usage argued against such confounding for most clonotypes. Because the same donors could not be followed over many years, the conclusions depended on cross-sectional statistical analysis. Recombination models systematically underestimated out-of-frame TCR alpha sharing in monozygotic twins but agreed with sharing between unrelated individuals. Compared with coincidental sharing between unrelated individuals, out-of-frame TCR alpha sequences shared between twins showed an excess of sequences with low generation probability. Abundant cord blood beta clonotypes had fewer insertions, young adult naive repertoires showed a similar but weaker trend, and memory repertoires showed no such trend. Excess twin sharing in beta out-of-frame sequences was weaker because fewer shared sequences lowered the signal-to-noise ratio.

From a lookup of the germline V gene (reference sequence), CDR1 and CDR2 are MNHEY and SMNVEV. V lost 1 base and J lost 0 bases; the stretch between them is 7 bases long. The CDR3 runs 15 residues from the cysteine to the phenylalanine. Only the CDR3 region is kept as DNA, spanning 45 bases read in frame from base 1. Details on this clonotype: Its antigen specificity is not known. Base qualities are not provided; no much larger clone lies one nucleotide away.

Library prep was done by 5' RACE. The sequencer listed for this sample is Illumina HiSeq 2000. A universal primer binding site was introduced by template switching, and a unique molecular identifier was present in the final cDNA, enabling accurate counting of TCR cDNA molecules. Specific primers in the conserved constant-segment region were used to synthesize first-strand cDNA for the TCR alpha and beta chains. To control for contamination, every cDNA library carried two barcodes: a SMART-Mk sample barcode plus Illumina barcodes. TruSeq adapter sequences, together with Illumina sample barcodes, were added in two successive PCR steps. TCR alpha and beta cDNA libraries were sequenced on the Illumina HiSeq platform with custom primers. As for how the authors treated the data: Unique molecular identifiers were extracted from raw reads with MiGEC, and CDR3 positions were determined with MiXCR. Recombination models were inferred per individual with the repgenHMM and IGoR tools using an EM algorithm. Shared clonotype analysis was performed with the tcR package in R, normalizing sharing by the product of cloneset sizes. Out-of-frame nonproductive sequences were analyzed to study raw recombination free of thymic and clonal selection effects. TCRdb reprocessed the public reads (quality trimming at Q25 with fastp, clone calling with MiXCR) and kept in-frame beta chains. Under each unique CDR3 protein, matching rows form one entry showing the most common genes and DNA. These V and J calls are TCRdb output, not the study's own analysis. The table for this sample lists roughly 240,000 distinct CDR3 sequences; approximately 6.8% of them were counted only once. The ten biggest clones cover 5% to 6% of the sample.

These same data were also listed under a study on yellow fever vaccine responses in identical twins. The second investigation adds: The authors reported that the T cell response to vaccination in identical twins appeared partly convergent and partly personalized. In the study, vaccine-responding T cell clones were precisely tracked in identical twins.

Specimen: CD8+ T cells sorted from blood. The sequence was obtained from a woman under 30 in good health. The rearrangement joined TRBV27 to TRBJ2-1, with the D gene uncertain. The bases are TGTGCCAGCAGTTTATGGTCGAGCTCCTACAATGAGCAGTTCTTC. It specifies CASSLWSSSYNEQFF.